This note documents a single T cell receptor beta chain sequence. The sample belongs to a study of cytomegalovirus exposure and HLA in healthy donors. The CDR3 spans 15 residues. CDR1 is SGDLS and CDR2 is YYNGEE in the germline V gene. Between the trimmed V and J ends, which lost 1 base and 2 bases, there was a span of 11 bases. The data were produced by immunoSEQ multiplex PCR, yet TCRdb's version contains in-frame clones alone and is incomplete. The data contain 120,000 or so clones, roughly 95% of them singletons. The source of this sequence is a man between 18 and 29 years old in good health and CMV-seronegative. The chain couples TRBV9 to TRBJ2-3; D call uncertain. The sample taken for sequencing was PBMCs. The CDR3 nucleotides read TGTGCCAGCAGCGTATCGAACGGTAACACAGATACGCAGTATTTT. This codes for CASSVSNGNTDTQYF.